Included here is one T cell receptor beta chain sequence, with context. Its antigen is unidentified. The data stem from a study of CXCR3-negative and CXCR3-positive naive CD8 T cells. Background on the study: Sequencing yielded 140 million or so TRB reads, roughly 1.5 +/- 0.3 million per library.

The method, 5' RACE with UMI labels, was used to prepare the TRB cDNA libraries. TCRdb reprocessed the 5' RACE reads, with one entry per CDR3 protein and no DNA. The sample's table shows some 38,000 distinct CDR3 sequences. General study findings and limits: Naive cells, whether CXCR3-negative or CXCR3-positive, had similar TRBV-TRBJ usage, while memory cells differed. For memory CD8+ cells diversity was much lower, but both naive subsets had comparably high diversity.

Looked up from germline, CDR1 is SQVTM and CDR2 is ANQGSEA. There are 16 residues in the CDR3. The chain has TRBV29-1 and TRBJ2-7; TCRdb names TRBD2, which stays unverified in the absence of DNA. The receptor was isolated from a human donor in good health. Some clones in this sample may be carry-over from other donors' samples. The material sequenced was memory CD8+ T cells from blood. The CDR3 sequence is CSAHRGPQDGSYEQYF.